The 5 T cell receptor beta chains below were found in one sample sequenced in a study of T cells in Graves' hyperthyroidism and ophthalmopathy (dated by TCRdb to between 2018 and 2021). Library preparation used multiplex PCR. The sample was run on an Illumina HiSeq 2000. The TCR beta CDR3 regions were amplified from the RNA transcripts. A first-round RT-PCR of the TCR CDR3 used the HTBI primer set with the Qiagen OneStep RT-PCR kit. TCRdb itself trimmed the public reads at Q25 with fastp, ran MiXCR and retained productive beta chains. Identical CDR3 proteins give one entry, which carries the most common genes and DNA. The sample has about 590,000 distinct CDR3 sequences on record, around 14% of them singletons. The ten largest make up roughly 7.3% of the sample. What was sequenced was blood. These receptors were taken from a woman under 40 with Graves' hyperthyroidism.

This chain joins TRBV19 and TRBJ1-5; D might be TRBD1 (5 bases). The germline CDR1 and CDR2 sequences are LNHDA and SQIVND (reference sequence). V was pared by 7 bases and J by 4 bases, with 14 bases between. The CDR3 is 14 residues long. The CDR3 DNA sequence: TGTGCCAGTACGCGGGACGGTCGGAATCAGCCCCAGCATTTT. Residues: CASTRDGRNQPQHF.

This clonotype was seen a handful of times. V and J are TRBV4-3 and TRBJ1-6, with D possibly being TRBD1 (6 bases). In germline, CDR1 is LGHNA, CDR2 YSLEER. The CDR3 is made up of 17 amino acids. Trimming cost V 0 bases and J 12 bases, with 21 bases left between them. This chain's CDR3 is CASSQDWRAGEQKPLHF. The CDR3 nucleotides read TGCGCCAGCAGCCAAGATTGGCGCGCAGGGGAGCAGAAACCCCTCCACTTT.

In its sample, this clonotype was seen a few times. CDR3 sequence (DNA): TGTGCCAGCAGCCTTAGCCCGGGACTAGTTTCAGATACGCAGTATTTT. This sequence encodes CASSLSPGLVSDTQYF. The chain employs TRBV6-1 and TRBJ2-3, with 8 bases aligning to TRBD2. The CDR3 runs to 16 residues. V shed 6 bases and J 4 bases; nucleotides not matched to a gene: 12. Germline loops: CDR1 MNHNS, CDR2 SASEGT.

This clonotype has more than one count but fewer than ten. This rearrangement joins TRBV19 to TRBJ2-7; 10 bases line up with TRBD1. Unmatched junction bases numbered 5, after V lost 10 bases and J lost 2 bases. CDR3 length equals 13 residues. Germline V CDR1 and CDR2: LNHDA, SQIVND (reference sequence). This CDR3 is CATRDRGAYEQYF. CDR3 nucleotide sequence: TGTGCCACCAGGGACAGGGGAGCCTACGAGCAGTACTTC.

This clonotype was seen a handful of times. CDR3 coding DNA: TGTGCCAGCAGCTTAGGGCGACAGACCTACGAGCAGTACTTC. Its protein product is CASSLGRQTYEQYF. This chain links TRBV11-2 with TRBJ2-7; tentatively, D is TRBD1 (5 bases). The CDR3 runs 14 residues. Germline V gene sequence: CDR1 SGHAT, CDR2 FQNNGV. The V end lost 1 base, the J end lost 2 bases, and 9 bases lay between the germline ends.